A selection of T cell receptor beta chains follows, all from one sample in a study of pediatric ulcerative colitis. Clones were sequenced by immunoSEQ multiplex PCR, and TCRdb holds only the in-frame ones, with some missing. The sample lists approximately 40,000 clones, approximately 73% seen once, with about 0.73% in the top ten. The sample taken for sequencing was gut tissue. These receptors were taken from a boy younger than 18 with moderate ulcerative colitis. Each CDR3 is given with its conserved first and last residue. The D gene is left open where the match is weak. Clone size is not always given. Where it is, it says once, few, many or a class for expanded clones.

j_call d_call clone_size v_call cdr3_aa cdr3_nt
TRBJ1-1 TRBD1 . TRBV2 CASGTGTEAFF TGTGCCAGCGGGACAGGGACTGAAGCTTTCTTT
TRBJ2-1 TRBD2 few TRBV7-6 CASSLAPAGGYNEQFF TGTGCCAGCAGCTTAGCTCCAGCGGGGGGATACAATGAGCAGTTCTTC
TRBJ2-7 . . TRBV6-1 CASSEGGTDYEQYF TGTGCCAGCAGTGAAGGCGGGACAGACTACGAGCAGTACTTC
TRBJ1-6 . . TRBV28 CASSSRKGWGNSPLHF TGTGCCAGCAGTTCCAGGAAAGGTTGGGGTAATTCACCCCTCCACTTT
TRBJ2-7 TRBD1 . TRBV25-1 CASSLQGGYVDEQYF TGTGCCAGCAGTCTACAGGGGGGATATGTCGACGAGCAGTACTTC
TRBJ2-5 . . TRBV7-2 CASSLEARMGTQYF TGTGCCAGCAGCTTAGAGGCCAGGATGGGGACCCAGTACTTC
TRBJ2-2 . . TRBV7-9 CASTPTAESNTGELFF TGTGCCAGCACCCCTACGGCAGAATCGAACACCGGGGAGCTGTTTTTT
TRBJ2-3 . . TRBV7-5 CARSFWTRESTDTQYF TGTGCCAGAAGCTTCTGGACTAGGGAAAGCACAGATACGCAGTATTTT
TRBJ1-4 . few TRBV6-5 CASRRASTNEKLFF TGTGCCAGCAGAAGGGCCTCAACTAATGAAAAACTGTTTTTT
TRBJ2-7 . once TRBV6-5 CASSYRPGSSYEQYF TGTGCCAGCAGTTACAGACCCGGGAGCTCCTACGAGCAGTACTTC
TRBJ1-2 TRBD1 few TRBV5-6 CASSLSGQGRYGYTF TGTGCCAGCAGCTTGAGCGGACAGGGTCGGTATGGCTACACCTTC
TRBJ2-1 . . TRBV5-6 CASSRVRNEQFF TGTGCCAGCAGCCGGGTGAGGAATGAGCAGTTCTTC
TRBJ2-7 . few TRBV27 CASSSLSVTYEQYF TGTGCCAGCAGTTCTTTGTCAGTAACCTACGAGCAGTACTTC
TRBJ2-3 . . TRBV2 CASSEGGPGSDTQYF TGTGCCAGCAGTGAGGGCGGTCCGGGGAGCGATACGCAGTATTTT
TRBJ2-2 TRBD2 . TRBV18 CASSPGLAVRYTGELFF TGTGCCAGCTCACCAGGACTAGCGGTTCGGTACACCGGGGAGCTGTTTTTT
TRBJ1-1 . . TRBV18 CASSRAGVKNTEAFF TGTGCCAGCTCACGGGCAGGAGTTAAGAACACTGAAGCTTTCTTT
TRBJ1-2 . few TRBV5-8 CASSYQTGSNYGYTF TGTGCCAGCAGCTATCAGACAGGCTCAAACTATGGCTACACCTTC
TRBJ2-1 . . TRBV7-2 CASSLVWGEYNEQFF TGTGCCAGCAGCTTAGTCTGGGGAGAGTACAATGAGCAGTTCTTC
TRBJ2-3 . . TRBV9 CASSVGISGSTDTQYF TGTGCCAGCAGCGTAGGTATTAGCGGTAGCACAGATACGCAGTATTTT
TRBJ2-1 . . TRBV2 CASKWSYGEFF TGTGCCAGCAAATGGAGCTACGGCGAGTTCTTC
TRBJ2-5 TRBD2 . TRBV9 CASSVGVAGSQETQYF TGTGCCAGCAGCGTAGGCGTAGCGGGTAGCCAAGAGACCCAGTACTTC
TRBJ1-4 TRBD1 . TRBV7-2 CASSLSGTGYEKLFF TGTGCCAGCAGCCTGTCCGGGACAGGGTATGAAAAACTGTTTTTT
TRBJ1-1 . few TRBV21-1 CASSFRQSSITEAFF TGTGCCAGCAGCTTTCGACAGAGTTCGATCACTGAAGCTTTCTTT
TRBJ1-1 TRBD1 . TRBV18 CASSSRTGRDTEAFF TGTGCCAGCTCATCCCGGACAGGGAGGGACACTGAAGCTTTCTTT
TRBJ2-1 . . TRBV10-1 CASSDLQINEQFF TGCGCCAGCAGTGATCTCCAAATCAATGAGCAGTTCTTC
TRBJ2-7 . . TRBV21-1 CASSKGGSRGLPYEQYF TGTGCCAGCAGCAAAGGTGGATCAAGGGGGCTACCCTACGAGCAGTACTTC
TRBJ2-1 . once TRBV6-5 CASRTTAASFSEQFF TGTGCCAGCAGAACGACAGCCGCGAGCTTTAGTGAGCAGTTCTTC
TRBJ2-3 TRBD1 once TRBV10-3 CAIRDTGGFTDTQYF TGTGCCATCAGGGACACAGGGGGTTTCACAGATACGCAGTATTTT
TRBJ1-5 TRBD1 . TRBV27 CASSLGQDPGPQHF TGTGCCAGCAGTTTAGGACAGGACCCGGGGCCCCAGCATTTT
TRBJ1-3 . . TRBV19 CASSIGRATGNTIYF TGTGCCAGTAGTATAGGCCGGGCGACTGGAAACACCATATATTTT
TRBJ2-1 . . TRBV14 CASSPGVLTVDEQFF TGTGCCAGCAGCCCCGGGGTTCTTACTGTTGATGAGCAGTTCTTC
TRBJ1-4 TRBD1 . TRBV10-3 CATKGGQSTNEKLFF TGTGCCACCAAAGGGGGACAGTCAACTAATGAAAAACTGTTTTTT
TRBJ1-2 TRBD1 . TRBV20-1 CSAGTGVGYTF TGCAGCGCCGGGACAGGGGTCGGCTACACCTTC
TRBJ1-2 . . TRBV20-1 CSAATDRGYTF TGCAGTGCGGCTACAGACAGGGGCTACACCTTC
TRBJ1-5 . . TRBV4-1 CASSQGTPNQPQHF TGCGCCAGCAGCCAAGGGACACCGAATCAGCCCCAGCATTTT